The 27 T cell receptor beta chains below were found in one sample sequenced in a study of cytomegalovirus exposure and HLA in healthy donors. Amplification used 60 Vbeta primers and 13 Jbeta primers. The repertoire was sequenced with immunoSEQ multiplex PCR; TCRdb's copy has only in-frame clones and lacks some. Of roughly 200,000 clones in the sample, roughly four fifths are singletons; the top ten hold approximately 2%. What was sequenced was PBMCs. Receptors were obtained from a woman between 25 and 40 years old in good health and CMV-seropositive.

The V gene is TRBV29-1, the J gene TRBJ1-3; no definite D call. The V end was cut by 4 bases, the J end by 0 bases, with 4 bases between. The CDR3 extends over 12 amino acids. CDR1 is SQVTM, CDR2 ANQGSEA, per germline. The CDR3 is CSVVSSGNTIYF. CDR3 DNA: TGCAGCGTTGTTAGCTCTGGAAACACCATATATTTT.

The J gene is TRBJ1-5, the V gene TRBV19, with a weak D call TRBD1 (6 bases). Between the trimmed V and J ends, which lost 4 bases and 7 bases, there was a span of 14 bases. Germline V gives CDR1 LNHDA, CDR2 SQIVND (reference sequence). The CDR3 is made up of 14 amino acids. CDR3 bases: TGTGCCAGTAGTAAAGAGGGAAGGGGGCAGCCCCAGCATTTT. Amino acid sequence: CASSKEGRGQPQHF.

J is TRBJ2-1 and V is TRBV18; 7 bases agree with TRBD2. The CDR3 is 16 amino acids. CDR1 is KGHSH and CDR2 is LQKENI in the germline V gene. With V trimmed by 1 base and J by 0 bases, 3 bases remained unmatched. The chain's CDR3 is CASSPRLADSYNEQFF. The CDR3 bases are TGTGCCAGCTCACCACGGCTAGCGGACTCCTACAATGAGCAGTTCTTC.

The chain is built from TRBV28 and TRBJ1-1; 7 bases are shared with TRBD1. This CDR3 spans 15 amino acids. J was trimmed by 3 bases and V by 8 bases; bases with no gene match: 12. Germline V gene sequence: CDR1 MDHEN, CDR2 SYDVKM. The CDR3 reads CASSWDRLSDTEAFF. CDR3 coding DNA: TGTGCCAGCTCCTGGGACAGACTTTCGGACACTGAAGCTTTCTTT.

The chain links TRBV7-8 to TRBJ2-3; TRBD1 agrees at 8 bases. Germline assignment: CDR1 SGHVS and CDR2 FQNEAQ. The CDR3 spans 15 residues. V was pared by 1 base and J by 3 bases, with 3 bases of the junction left unmatched. This CDR3 is CASSLVDRGTDTQYF. The CDR3 DNA reads TGTGCCAGCAGCTTAGTAGACAGGGGTACAGATACGCAGTATTTT. The whole variable domain, filled in from reference TRBV7-8 and TRBJ2-3, reads GAGVSQSPRYKVAKRGQDVALRCDPISGHVSLFWYQQALGQGPEFLTYFQNEAQLDKSGLPSDRFFAERPEGSVSTLKIQRTQQEDSAVYLCASSLVDRGTDTQYFGPGTRLTVL.

V is TRBV18 and J is TRBJ2-7, with D possibly being TRBD1 (6 bases). The CDR3 sequence is 15 residues long. CDR1 and CDR2 (germline): KGHSH, LQKENI. The ends were cut back, 1 base at V and 7 bases at J, with 17 bases in the middle. CDR3 region: CASSPQVTGSQEQYF. CDR3 coding DNA: TGTGCCAGCTCACCACAAGTTACAGGGAGCCAGGAGCAGTACTTC.

The chain couples TRBV19 to TRBJ1-5, with D unresolved. Germline CDR1 reads LNHDA; CDR2 reads SQIVND (reference sequence). The CDR3 is 12 residues long. Trimming removed 9 bases from V and 4 bases from J, with 10 bases in between. The DNA for the CDR3 is TGTGCCAGCCGCCGAGGAAATCAGCCCCAGCATTTT. Residues: CASRRGNQPQHF.

This clone appeared a few times. The chain links TRBV2 to TRBJ2-1; D is perhaps TRBD2 (5 bases). Per the germline V gene, CDR1 is SNHLY and CDR2 is FYNNEI. This CDR3 has 14 amino acids. V was pared by 3 bases and J by 9 bases, with 15 bases between. CDR3 in DNA: TGTGCCAGCAGTGAGAGCCAAAGCCGGGGTGAGCAGTTCTTC. This encodes CASSESQSRGEQFF.

The chain couples TRBV7-9 to TRBJ2-5; 7 positions match TRBD2. Germline CDR1 reads SEHNR; CDR2 reads FQNEAQ (reference sequence). J lost 5 bases, V lost 4 bases, and 10 bases had no gene match. CDR3 length equals 15 residues. CDR3 loop: CASSSGLGKTETQYF. The CDR3 DNA is TGTGCCAGCAGCTCCGGACTAGGGAAAACGGAGACCCAGTACTTC.

This clone was counted a few times. The V and J genes are TRBV7-9 and TRBJ1-1, with 7 nucleotides matching TRBD1. CDR3 size: 14 residues. V lost 1 base, J lost 6 bases, and 5 bases stayed unmatched. Germline V lookup: CDR1 SEHNR, CDR2 FQNEAQ (reference sequence). The CDR3 spells CASSLGQGTAEAFF. DNA of the CDR3: TGTGCCAGCAGCTTAGGACAGGGCACGGCTGAAGCTTTCTTT.

This chain connects TRBV18 to TRBJ1-2, with D uncertain. V lost 2 bases to trimming and J lost 8 bases, with 15 bases between them. The CDR3 sequence is 14 residues long. Germline CDR1 KGHSH, CDR2 LQKENI. Here the CDR3 reads CASSPGSGPWGYTF. CDR3 coding DNA: TGTGCCAGCTCACCAGGGAGCGGGCCCTGGGGCTACACCTTC. Supplemented by reference TRBV18 and TRBJ1-2, the full variable domain reads NAGVMQNPRHLVRRRGQEARLRCSPMKGHSHVYWYRQLPEEGLKFMVYLQKENIIDESGMPKERFSAEFPKEGPSILRIQQVVRGDSAAYFCASSPGSGPWGYTFGSGTRLTVV.

CDR3 region: CASGLNGIQETQYF. Written as DNA, the CDR3 is TGTGCTAGTGGTTTGAACGGGATCCAAGAGACCCAGTACTTC. The chain joins TRBV12-5 to TRBJ2-5; possibly TRBD2 for D (5 bases). Trimming pared 2 bases from V and 1 base from J, leaving 8 bases between. There are 14 residues in the CDR3. Germline CDR1 reads LGHNT; CDR2 reads FRNRAP.

The rearrangement uses TRBV7-6 and TRBJ2-1; D is possibly TRBD2 (5 bases). Germline V gene sequence: CDR1 SGHVS, CDR2 FNYEAQ. This CDR3 is built from 12 residues. V lost 1 base, J lost 9 bases, and 7 bases lay in between. The CDR3 DNA reads TGTGCCAGCAGCTTAGTGGCGGGTGAGCAGTTCTTC. Amino acids: CASSLVAGEQFF. Full variable domain (missing parts from reference TRBV7-6 and TRBJ2-1): GAGVSQSPRYKVTKRGQDVALRCDPISGHVSLYWYRQALGQGPEFLTYFNYEAQQDKSGLPNDRFSAERPEGSISTLTIQRTEQRDSAMYRCASSLVAGEQFFGPGTRLTVL.

Points on this clone: One end of the junction does not line up with germline, which may come from a read error. The chain carries TRBV20-1 and TRBJ1-2; maybe TRBD1 (6 bases). Germline values: CDR1 DFQATT, CDR2 SNEGSKA (reference sequence). The CDR3 sequence is 10 residues long. The CDR3 DNA reads TGCAGTGCCCCCCAACGGGAGGGGGCCTTC. Translation: CSAPQREGAF.

The chain uses TRBV5-4 and TRBJ2-3; 7 nucleotides match TRBD2. The germline V gene has CDR1 SGHNT and CDR2 YYREEE (reference sequence). The CDR3 is made up of 15 amino acids. V shed 3 bases and J 0 bases; nucleotides not matched to a gene: 4. CDR3 region: CASSSSSGSTDTQYF. The CDR3 DNA sequence: TGTGCCAGCAGCTCCTCTAGCGGCAGCACAGATACGCAGTATTTT. Complete variable domain (other parts from reference TRBV5-4 and TRBJ2-3): ETGVTQSPTHLIKTRGQQVTLRCSSQSGHNTVSWYQQALGQGPQFIFQYYREEENGRGNFPPRFSGLQFPNYSSELNVNALELDDSALYLCASSSSSGSTDTQYFGPGTRLTVL.

This chain links TRBV19 with TRBJ1-2; 10 bases fit TRBD1. The CDR3 has 14 residues. Trimming removed 4 bases from V and 5 bases from J; junction bases left unmatched: 4. Germline values: CDR1 LNHDA, CDR2 SQIVND (reference sequence). The CDR3 DNA follows: TGTGCCAGTAGTAGGACAGGGGGAAGGTATGGCTACACCTTC. Translating gives CASSRTGGRYGYTF.

V gene TRBV27 combines with J gene TRBJ2-7, with D possibly being TRBD1 (5 bases). The CDR3 spans 16 residues. Germline assignment: CDR1 MNHEY and CDR2 SMNVEV (reference sequence). V lost 3 bases and J lost 0, with 15 bases in between. The DNA of the CDR3 is TGTGCCAGCAGTTTGGGCGGACAAGTCAGCTCCTACGAGCAGTACTTC. Residues: CASSLGGQVSSYEQYF.

Turning to this clone: The identical CDR3 is also encoded by other nucleotide sequences in the sample. The CDR3 DNA is TGCGCCAGCAGCTCCGGGACTAGCGGTGGAAATGAGCAGTTCTTC. Its protein is CASSSGTSGGNEQFF. The J gene is TRBJ2-1, the V gene TRBV5-1, with 11 bases aligning to TRBD2. The CDR3 extends over 15 amino acids. V gave up 3 bases and J gave up 7 bases; unmatched junction bases: 6. The germline V gene encodes CDR1 SGHRS and CDR2 YFSETQ.

The chain combines TRBV2 with TRBJ2-3, with D maybe TRBD2 (6 bases). Between the trimmed V and J ends, which lost 7 bases and 3 bases, there was a span of 8 bases. Germline V gene sequence: CDR1 SNHLY, CDR2 FYNNEI. This CDR3 is built from 12 residues. The CDR3 protein is CASTGRTDTQYF. Here the CDR3 DNA reads TGTGCCAGCACGGGGAGGACAGATACGCAGTATTTT.

This sequence joins TRBV5-1 and TRBJ2-7; TRBD2 agrees at 9 bases. V gave up 3 bases and J gave up 4 bases; unmatched junction bases: 11. Germline V gene sequence: CDR1 SGHRS, CDR2 YFSETQ. This CDR3 is 16 amino acids long. CDR3 in DNA: TGCGCCAGCAGCTCCGGGACTAGCTCGGAGATTTACGAGCAGTACTTC. Translation: CASSSGTSSEIYEQYF.

The chain joins TRBV2 to TRBJ2-2; TRBD2 might be the D (7 bases). Trimming cost V 6 bases and J 1 base, with 12 bases left between them. CDR3 length equals 15 residues. CDR1 and CDR2 from the germline V gene are SNHLY and FYNNEI. Written as DNA, the CDR3 is TGTGCCAGCAGGACTAGCAGGGGGAACACCGGGGAGCTGTTTTTT. Residues: CASRTSRGNTGELFF.

This clone was detected once. V is TRBV9 and J is TRBJ2-5; TRBD2 matches at 15 bases. After removal of 2 bases from V and 2 bases from J, the junction contained 4 bases not matched to a gene. This CDR3 has 17 amino acids. The germline gives CDR1 SGDLS, CDR2 YYNGEE. CDR3 in amino acids: CASSVLGLAGGQETQYF. The CDR3 DNA reads as TGTGCCAGCAGCGTGTTAGGACTAGCGGGAGGGCAAGAGACCCAGTACTTC.

This clone occurred a few times. The V and J genes are TRBV5-6 and TRBJ2-7, with D maybe TRBD2 (5 bases). Germline V gives CDR1 SGHDT, CDR2 YYEEEE. The germline V and J ends were trimmed by 1 base and 2 bases, with 7 bases remaining between them. The CDR3 extends over 13 amino acids. CDR3 region: CASSLTGTYEQYF. DNA for the CDR3: TGTGCCAGCAGCTTGACCGGGACCTACGAGCAGTACTTC.

J is TRBJ2-5 and V is TRBV18; D may be TRBD1 (6 bases). In germline, CDR1 is KGHSH, CDR2 LQKENI. The CDR3 has 14 residues. The V and J ends lost 5 bases and 5 bases respectively, with 15 bases between them. The DNA of the CDR3 is TGTGCCAGCTCATCAAACAGGGAGAGGGAGACCCAGTACTTC. This sequence encodes CASSSNRERETQYF. The whole variable domain, filled in from reference TRBV18 and TRBJ2-5, reads NAGVMQNPRHLVRRRGQEARLRCSPMKGHSHVYWYRQLPEEGLKFMVYLQKENIIDESGMPKERFSAEFPKEGPSILRIQQVVRGDSAAYFCASSSNRERETQYFGPGTRLLVL.

The CDR3 loop reads CASAPARVHNSPLHF. In DNA, the CDR3 is TGTGCCAGCGCCCCCGCCCGGGTACATAATTCACCCCTCCACTTT. The J gene is TRBJ1-6, the V gene TRBV2; D remains unclear. The CDR3 runs 15 residues. V lost 8 bases and J lost 5, with 16 bases in between. Per the germline V gene, CDR1 is SNHLY and CDR2 is FYNNEI.

There are a few counts of this clone. The J gene is TRBJ2-7, the V gene TRBV5-1; tentatively, D is TRBD2 (6 bases). CDR3 length: 15 amino acids. V was shortened by 0 bases and J by 3 bases, with 13 bases between the two germline ends. Germline loops: CDR1 SGHRS, CDR2 YFSETQ. The CDR3 here is CASSLAGGLLYEQYF. The DNA of the CDR3 is TGCGCCAGCAGCTTGGCCGGGGGACTGCTCTACGAGCAGTACTTC. Drawing the rest from reference TRBV5-1 and TRBJ2-7, the complete variable domain is KAGVTQTPRYLIKTRGQQVTLSCSPISGHRSVSWYQQTPGQGLQFLFEYFSETQRNKGNFPGRFSGRQFSNSRSEMNVSTLELGDSALYLCASSLAGGLLYEQYFGPGTRLTVT.

V is TRBV30 and J is TRBJ2-3, with 8 bases identical to TRBD2. Germline CDR1 and CDR2: GTSNPN and SVGIG (reference sequence). This CDR3 has 13 residues. With 2 bases clipped from V and 5 bases from J, the junction kept 3 bases outside the gene matches. CDR3 coding DNA: TGTGCCTGGAGTACCCTAGCGGGAGATACGCAGTATTTT. This gives the protein CAWSTLAGDTQYF.